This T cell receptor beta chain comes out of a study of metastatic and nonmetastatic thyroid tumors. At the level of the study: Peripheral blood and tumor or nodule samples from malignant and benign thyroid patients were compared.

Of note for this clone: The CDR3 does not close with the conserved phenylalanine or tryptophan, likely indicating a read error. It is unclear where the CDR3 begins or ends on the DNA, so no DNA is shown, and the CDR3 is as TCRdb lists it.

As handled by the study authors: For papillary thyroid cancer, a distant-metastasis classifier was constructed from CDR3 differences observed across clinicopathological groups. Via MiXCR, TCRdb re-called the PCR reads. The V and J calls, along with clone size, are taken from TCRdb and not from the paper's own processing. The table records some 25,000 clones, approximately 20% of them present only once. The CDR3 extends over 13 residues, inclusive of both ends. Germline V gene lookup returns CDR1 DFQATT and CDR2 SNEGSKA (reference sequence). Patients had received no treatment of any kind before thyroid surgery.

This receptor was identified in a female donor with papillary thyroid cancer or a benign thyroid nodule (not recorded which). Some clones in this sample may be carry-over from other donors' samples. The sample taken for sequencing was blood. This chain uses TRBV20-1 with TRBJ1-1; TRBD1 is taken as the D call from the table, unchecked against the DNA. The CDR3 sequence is CSGSEGGSTEDFL.